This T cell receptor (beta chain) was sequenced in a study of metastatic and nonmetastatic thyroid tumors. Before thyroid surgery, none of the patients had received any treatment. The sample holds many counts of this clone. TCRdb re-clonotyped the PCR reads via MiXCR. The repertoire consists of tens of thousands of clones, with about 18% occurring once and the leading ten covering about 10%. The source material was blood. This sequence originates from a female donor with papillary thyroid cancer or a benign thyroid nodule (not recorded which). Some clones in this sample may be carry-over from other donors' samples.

CDR3: CASGFEGNTEAFF. The CDR3 DNA is TGCGCCAGCGGTTTTGAGGGGAACACTGAAGCTTTCTTT. This chain connects TRBV5-1 to TRBJ1-1, with D uncertain. The CDR3 spans 13 residues. V lost 7 bases and J 1 base, leaving 11 bases between the germline ends. CDR1 and CDR2 (germline): SGHRS, YFSETQ.